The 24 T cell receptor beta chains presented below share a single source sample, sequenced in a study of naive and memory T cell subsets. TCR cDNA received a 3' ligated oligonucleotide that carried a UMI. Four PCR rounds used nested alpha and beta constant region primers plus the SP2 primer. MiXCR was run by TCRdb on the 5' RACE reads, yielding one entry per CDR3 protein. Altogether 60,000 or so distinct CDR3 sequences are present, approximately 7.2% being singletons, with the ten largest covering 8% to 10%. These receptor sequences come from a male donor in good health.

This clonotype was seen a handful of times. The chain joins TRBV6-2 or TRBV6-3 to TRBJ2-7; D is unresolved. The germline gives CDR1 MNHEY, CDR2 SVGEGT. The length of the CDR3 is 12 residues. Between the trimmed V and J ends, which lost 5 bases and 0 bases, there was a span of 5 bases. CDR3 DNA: TGTGCCAGCAGTCCAATCTCCTACGAGCAGTACTTC. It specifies CASSPISYEQYF.

CDR3 residues: CASSRGREADTQYF. CDR3 in DNA: TGCGCCAGCAGCCGGGGTAGAGAGGCAGATACGCAGTATTTT. The chain uses TRBV4-1 and TRBJ2-3; D unclear. V was cut by 4 bases and J by 4 bases, with 12 bases left in between. This CDR3 has 14 residues. Germline CDR1 MGHRA, CDR2 YSYEKL.

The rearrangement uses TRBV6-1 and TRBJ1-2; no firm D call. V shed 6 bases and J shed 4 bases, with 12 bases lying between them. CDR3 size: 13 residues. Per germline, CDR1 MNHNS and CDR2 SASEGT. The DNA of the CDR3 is TGTGCCAGCAGAAGAGACGGAATCTATGGCTACACCTTC. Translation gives CASRRDGIYGYTF.

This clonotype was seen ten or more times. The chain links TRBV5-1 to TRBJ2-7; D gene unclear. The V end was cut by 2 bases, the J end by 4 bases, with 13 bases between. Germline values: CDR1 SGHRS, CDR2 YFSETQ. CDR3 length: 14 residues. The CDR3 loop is CASSFSEKGYEQYF. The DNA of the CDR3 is TGCGCCAGCAGCTTTTCAGAAAAAGGGTACGAGCAGTACTTC.

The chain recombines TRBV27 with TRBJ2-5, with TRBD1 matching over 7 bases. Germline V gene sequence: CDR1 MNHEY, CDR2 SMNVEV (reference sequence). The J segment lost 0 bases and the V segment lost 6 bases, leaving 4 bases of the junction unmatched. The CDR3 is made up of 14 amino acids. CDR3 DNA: TGTGCCAGCAGATCCAGGGGGTACCAAGAGACCCAGTACTTC. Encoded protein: CASRSRGYQETQYF.

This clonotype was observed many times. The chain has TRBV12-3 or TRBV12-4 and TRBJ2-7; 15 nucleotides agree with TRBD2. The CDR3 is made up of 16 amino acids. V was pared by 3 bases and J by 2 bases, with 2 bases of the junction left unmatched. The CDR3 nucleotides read TGTGCCAGCAGTTTCAGGACTAGCGGGAGGGCCTACGAGCAGTACTTC. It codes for CASSFRTSGRAYEQYF.

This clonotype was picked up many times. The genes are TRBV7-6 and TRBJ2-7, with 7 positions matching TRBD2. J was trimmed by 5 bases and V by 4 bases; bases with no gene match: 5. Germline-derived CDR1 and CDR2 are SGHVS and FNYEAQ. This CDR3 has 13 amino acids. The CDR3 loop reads CASSSRGGNEQYF. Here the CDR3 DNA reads TGTGCCAGCAGCTCCCGGGGAGGGAACGAGCAGTACTTC. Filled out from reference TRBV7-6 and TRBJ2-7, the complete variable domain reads GAGVSQSPRYKVTKRGQDVALRCDPISGHVSLYWYRQALGQGPEFLTYFNYEAQQDKSGLPNDRFSAERPEGSISTLTIQRTEQRDSAMYRCASSSRGGNEQYFGPGTRLTVT.

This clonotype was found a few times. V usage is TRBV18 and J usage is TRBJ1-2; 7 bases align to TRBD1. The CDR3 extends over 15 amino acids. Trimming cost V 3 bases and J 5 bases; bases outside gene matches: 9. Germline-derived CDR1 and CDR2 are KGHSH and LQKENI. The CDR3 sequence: CASSPRETGTYGYTF. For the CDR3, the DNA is TGTGCCAGCTCACCTCGAGAGACAGGGACTTATGGCTACACCTTC.

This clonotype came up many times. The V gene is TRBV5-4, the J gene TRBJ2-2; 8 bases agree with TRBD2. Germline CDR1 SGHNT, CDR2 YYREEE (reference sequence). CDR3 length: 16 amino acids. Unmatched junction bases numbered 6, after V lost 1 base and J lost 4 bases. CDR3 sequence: CASSLKTGGSTGELFF. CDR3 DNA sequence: TGTGCCAGCAGCTTGAAGACGGGAGGGTCCACCGGGGAGCTGTTTTTT.

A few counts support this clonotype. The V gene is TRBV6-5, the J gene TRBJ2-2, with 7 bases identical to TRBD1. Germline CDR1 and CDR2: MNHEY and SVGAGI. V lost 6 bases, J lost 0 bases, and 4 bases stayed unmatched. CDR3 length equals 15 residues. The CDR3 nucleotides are TGTGCCAGCAGGCCGGGACAGACGAACACCGGGGAGCTGTTTTTT. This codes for CASRPGQTNTGELFF.

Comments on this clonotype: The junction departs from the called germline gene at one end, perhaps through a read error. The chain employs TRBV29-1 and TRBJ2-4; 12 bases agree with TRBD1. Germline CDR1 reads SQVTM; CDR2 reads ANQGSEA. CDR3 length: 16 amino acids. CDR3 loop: CSVEQWDRGLKSIQYF. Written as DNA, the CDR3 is TGCAGCGTTGAACAGTGGGACAGGGGGCTTAAAAGCATTCAGTACTTC. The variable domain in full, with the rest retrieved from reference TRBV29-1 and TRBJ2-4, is SAVISQKPSRDICQRGTSLTIQCQVDSQVTMMFWYRQQPGQSLTLIATANQGSEATYESGFVIDKFPISRPNLTFSTLTVSNMSPEDSSIYLCSVEQWDRGLKSIQYFGAGTRLSVL.

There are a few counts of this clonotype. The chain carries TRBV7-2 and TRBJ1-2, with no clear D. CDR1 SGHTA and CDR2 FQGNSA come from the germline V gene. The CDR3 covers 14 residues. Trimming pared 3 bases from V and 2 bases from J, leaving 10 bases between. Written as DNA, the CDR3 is TGTGCCAGCAGCTTTCATGCAGTCAACTATGGCTACACCTTC. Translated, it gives CASSFHAVNYGYTF.

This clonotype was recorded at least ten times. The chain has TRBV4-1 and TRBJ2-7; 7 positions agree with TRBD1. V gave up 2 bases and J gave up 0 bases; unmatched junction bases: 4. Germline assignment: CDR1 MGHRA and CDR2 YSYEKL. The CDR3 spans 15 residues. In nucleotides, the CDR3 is TGCGCCAGCAGCCAACAGGGGGACGGCTCCTACGAGCAGTACTTC. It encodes CASSQQGDGSYEQYF.

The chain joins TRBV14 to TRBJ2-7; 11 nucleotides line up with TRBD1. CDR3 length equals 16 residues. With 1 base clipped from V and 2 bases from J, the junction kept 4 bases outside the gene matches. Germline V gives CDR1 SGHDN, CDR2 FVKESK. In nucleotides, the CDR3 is TGTGCCAGCAGCCAAGCCCCGGGACAGGGGGCCTACGAGCAGTACTTC. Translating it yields CASSQAPGQGAYEQYF.

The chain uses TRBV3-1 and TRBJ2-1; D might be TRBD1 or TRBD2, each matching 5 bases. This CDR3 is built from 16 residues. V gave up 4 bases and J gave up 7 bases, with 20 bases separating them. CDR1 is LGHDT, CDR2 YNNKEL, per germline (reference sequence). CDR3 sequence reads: CASSPHILGTGNEQFF. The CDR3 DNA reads TGTGCCAGCAGCCCTCACATCCTAGGGACGGGGAATGAGCAGTTCTTC.

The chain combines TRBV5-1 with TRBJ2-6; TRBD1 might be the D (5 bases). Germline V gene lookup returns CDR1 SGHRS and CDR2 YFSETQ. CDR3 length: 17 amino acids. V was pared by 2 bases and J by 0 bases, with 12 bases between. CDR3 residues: CASSFDSQSSGANVLTF. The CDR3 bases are TGCGCCAGCAGCTTTGACAGTCAGAGCTCTGGGGCCAACGTCCTGACTTTC.

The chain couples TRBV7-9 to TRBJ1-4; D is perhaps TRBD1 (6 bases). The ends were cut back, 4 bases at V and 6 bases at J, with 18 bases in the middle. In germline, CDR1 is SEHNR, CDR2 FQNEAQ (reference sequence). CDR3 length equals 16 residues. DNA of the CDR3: TGTGCCAGCAGCTACCCTAGGGGGGCAAATGATGAAAAACTGTTTTTT. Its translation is CASSYPRGANDEKLFF.

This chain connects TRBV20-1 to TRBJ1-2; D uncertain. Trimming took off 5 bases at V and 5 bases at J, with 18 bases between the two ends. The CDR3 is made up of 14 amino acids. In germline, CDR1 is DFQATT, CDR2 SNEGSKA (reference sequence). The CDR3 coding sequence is TGCAGTGCTCCCTCCGAGGAACCTTTGTATGGCTACACCTTC. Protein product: CSAPSEEPLYGYTF.

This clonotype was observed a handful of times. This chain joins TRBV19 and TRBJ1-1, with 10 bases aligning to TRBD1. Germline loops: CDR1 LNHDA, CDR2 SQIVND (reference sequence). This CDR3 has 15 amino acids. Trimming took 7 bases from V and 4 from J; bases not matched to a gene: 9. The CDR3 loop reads CASIGTGALGTEAFF. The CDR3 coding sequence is TGTGCCAGTATAGGGACAGGGGCTTTGGGCACTGAAGCTTTCTTT.

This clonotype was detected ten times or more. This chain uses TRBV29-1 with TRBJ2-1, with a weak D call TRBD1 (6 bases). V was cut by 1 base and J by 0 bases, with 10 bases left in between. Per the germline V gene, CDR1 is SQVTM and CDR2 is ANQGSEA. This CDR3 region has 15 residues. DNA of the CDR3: TGCAGCGTTGAAGGAGCAGGGGACTCCTACAATGAGCAGTTCTTC. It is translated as CSVEGAGDSYNEQFF.

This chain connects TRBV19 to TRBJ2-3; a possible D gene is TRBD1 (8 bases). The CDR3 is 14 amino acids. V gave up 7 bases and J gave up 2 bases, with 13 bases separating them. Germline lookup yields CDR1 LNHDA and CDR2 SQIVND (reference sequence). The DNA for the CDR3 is TGTGCCAGTAACAGGGGGGGGCCCACAGATACGCAGTATTTT. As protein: CASNRGGPTDTQYF.

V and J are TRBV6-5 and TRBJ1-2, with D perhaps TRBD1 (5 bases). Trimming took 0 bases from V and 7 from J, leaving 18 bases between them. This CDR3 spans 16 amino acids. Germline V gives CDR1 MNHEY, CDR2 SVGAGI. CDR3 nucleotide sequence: TGTGCCAGCAGTTACTCGGGGGTCCGCTCGGCAGGTGGCTACACCTTC. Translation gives CASSYSGVRSAGGYTF.

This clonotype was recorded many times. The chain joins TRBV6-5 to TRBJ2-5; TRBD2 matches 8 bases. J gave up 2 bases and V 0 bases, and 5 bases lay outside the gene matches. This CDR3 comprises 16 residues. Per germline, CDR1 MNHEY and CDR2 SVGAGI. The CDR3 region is CASSYSSGTSQETQYF. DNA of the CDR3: TGTGCCAGCAGTTACTCTAGCGGGACCTCGCAAGAGACCCAGTACTTC.

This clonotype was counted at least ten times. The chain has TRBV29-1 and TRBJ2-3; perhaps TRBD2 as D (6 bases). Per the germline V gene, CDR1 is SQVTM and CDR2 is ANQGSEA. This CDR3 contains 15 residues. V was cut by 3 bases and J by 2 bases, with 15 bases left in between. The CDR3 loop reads CSVDGSGRYTDTQYF. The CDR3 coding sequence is TGCAGCGTTGACGGGAGTGGGCGCTACACAGATACGCAGTATTTT.